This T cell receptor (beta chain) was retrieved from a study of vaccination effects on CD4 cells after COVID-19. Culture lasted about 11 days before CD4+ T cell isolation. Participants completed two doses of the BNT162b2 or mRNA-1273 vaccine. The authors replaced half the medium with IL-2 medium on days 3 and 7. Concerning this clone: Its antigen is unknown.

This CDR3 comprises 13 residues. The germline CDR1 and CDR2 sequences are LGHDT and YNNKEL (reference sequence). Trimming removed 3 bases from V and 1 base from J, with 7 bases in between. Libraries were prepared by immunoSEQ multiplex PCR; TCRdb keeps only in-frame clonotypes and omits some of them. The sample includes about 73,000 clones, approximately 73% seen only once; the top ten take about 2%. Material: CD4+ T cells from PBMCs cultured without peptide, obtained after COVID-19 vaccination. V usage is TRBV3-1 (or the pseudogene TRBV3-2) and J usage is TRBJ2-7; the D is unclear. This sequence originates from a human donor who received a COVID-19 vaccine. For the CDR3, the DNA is TGTGCCAGCAGCCAGGGCTCTTCCTACGAGCAGTACGTC. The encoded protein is CASSQGSSYEQYV.